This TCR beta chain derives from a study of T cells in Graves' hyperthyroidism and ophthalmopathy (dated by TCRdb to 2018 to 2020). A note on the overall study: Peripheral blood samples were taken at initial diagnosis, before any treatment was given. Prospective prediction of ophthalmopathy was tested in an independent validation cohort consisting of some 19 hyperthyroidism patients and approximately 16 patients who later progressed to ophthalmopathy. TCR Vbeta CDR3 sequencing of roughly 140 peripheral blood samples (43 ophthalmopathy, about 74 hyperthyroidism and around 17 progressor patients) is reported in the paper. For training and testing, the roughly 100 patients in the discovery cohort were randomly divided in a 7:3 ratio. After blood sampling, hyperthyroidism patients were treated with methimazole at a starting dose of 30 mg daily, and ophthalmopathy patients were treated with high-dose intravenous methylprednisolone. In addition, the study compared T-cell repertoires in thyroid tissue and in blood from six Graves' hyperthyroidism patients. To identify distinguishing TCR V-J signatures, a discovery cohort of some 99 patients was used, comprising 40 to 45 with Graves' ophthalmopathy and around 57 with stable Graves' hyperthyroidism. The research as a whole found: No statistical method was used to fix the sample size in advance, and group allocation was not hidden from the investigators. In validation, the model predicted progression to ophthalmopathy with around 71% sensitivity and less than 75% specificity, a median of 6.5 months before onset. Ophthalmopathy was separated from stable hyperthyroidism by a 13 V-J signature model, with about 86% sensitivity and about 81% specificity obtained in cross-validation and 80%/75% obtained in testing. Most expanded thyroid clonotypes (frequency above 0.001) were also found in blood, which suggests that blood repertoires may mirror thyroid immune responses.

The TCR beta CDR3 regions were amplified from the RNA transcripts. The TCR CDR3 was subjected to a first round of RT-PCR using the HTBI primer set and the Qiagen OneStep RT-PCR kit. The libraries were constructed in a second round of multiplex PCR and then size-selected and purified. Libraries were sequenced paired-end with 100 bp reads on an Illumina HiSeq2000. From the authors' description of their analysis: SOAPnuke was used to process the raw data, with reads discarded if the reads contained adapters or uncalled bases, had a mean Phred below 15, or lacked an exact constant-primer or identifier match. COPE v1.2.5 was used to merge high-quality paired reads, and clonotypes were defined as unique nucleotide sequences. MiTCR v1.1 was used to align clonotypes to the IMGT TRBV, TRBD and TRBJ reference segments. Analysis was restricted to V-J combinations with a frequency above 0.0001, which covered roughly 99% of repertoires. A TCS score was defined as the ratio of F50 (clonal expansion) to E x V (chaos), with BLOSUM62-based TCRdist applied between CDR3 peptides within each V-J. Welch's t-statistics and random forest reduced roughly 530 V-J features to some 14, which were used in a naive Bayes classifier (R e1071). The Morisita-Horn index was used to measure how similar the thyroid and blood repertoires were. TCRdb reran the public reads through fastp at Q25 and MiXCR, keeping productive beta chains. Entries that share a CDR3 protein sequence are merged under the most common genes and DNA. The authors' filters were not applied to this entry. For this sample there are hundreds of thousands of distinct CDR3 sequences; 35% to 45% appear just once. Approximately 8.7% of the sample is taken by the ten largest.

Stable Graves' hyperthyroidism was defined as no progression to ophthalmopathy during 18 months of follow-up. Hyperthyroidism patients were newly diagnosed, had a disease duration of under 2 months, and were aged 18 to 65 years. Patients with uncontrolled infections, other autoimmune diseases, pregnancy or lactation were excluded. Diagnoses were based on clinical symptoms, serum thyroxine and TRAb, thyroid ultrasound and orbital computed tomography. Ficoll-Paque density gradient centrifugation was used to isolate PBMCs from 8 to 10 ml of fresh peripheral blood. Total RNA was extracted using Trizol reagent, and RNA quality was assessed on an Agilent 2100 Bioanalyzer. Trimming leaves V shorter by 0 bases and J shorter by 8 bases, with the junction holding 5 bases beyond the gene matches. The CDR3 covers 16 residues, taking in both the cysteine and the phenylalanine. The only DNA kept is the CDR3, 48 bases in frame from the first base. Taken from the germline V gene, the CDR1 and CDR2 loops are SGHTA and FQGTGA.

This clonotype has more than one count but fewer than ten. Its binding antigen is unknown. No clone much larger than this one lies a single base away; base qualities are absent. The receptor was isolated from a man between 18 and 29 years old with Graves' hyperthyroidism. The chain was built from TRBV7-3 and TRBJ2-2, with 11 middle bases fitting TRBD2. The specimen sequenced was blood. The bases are TGTGCCAGCAGCTTAACGACACTAGCGGGAGCTGGGGAGCTGTTTTTT. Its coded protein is CASSLTTLAGAGELFF.